This T cell receptor (beta chain) was obtained from a study of blood T cells in healthy people across ages. This clonotype was picked up a small number of times. The antigen is unknown. General observations from the study: Possibly confounding the expanded clonotype changes was the fact that donor CMV status was unknown. Estimated diversity that came from one million T cells was considered an underestimate. Both naive CD4+ cell counts and diversity were greater in long-lived donors than in aged donors.

Per sample, extraction of total RNA gave at least 5 micrograms in every case. Sample-barcoded 5' priming and a J-beta primer mix drove a second PCR of about 7 to 12 cycles. TCRdb re-analysed the 5' RACE reads in MiXCR, keeping a single row per CDR3 protein. The sample holds 1.8 million or so distinct CDR3 sequences, approximately 40% seen once. Sequencing was carried out using blood. The sequence came from a human donor in good health.

The CDR3 region is CSVDAQGTRYGYTF. The CDR3 DNA is TGCAGCGTTGATGCCCAGGGTACGAGGTATGGCTACACCTTC. V usage is TRBV29-1 and J usage is TRBJ1-2; the D gene is possibly TRBD1 (5 bases). CDR1 SQVTM and CDR2 ANQGSEA come from the germline V gene. The CDR3 runs to 14 residues. V lost 3 bases and J 5 bases, leaving 16 bases between the germline ends.